This TCR beta chain was documented in a study of cytomegalovirus exposure and HLA in healthy donors listed by TCRdb under 2017. Context from the whole study: According to an earlier analysis of several hundred of the donors, some 170 million T cells yielded roughly 110 million unique TCR beta sequences and approximately 300 Gb of sequence data. Donor age, sex, ethnicity and CMV serostatus were compiled together with the repertoire data. The study combined high-throughput TCR immunosequencing, statistical association of individual TCRs with disease status, and machine learning to predict cytomegalovirus infection status. A handful of DR-DQ haplotypes were handled as single units for association and clustering because linkage in the cohort was strong. Genome-wide SNP genotypes for about 65% of the 666 donors were used in a later genetic analysis, which treated that subset as a discovery cohort. An earlier analysis of about 620 of the donors applied high-throughput TCR beta sequencing to assess whether each TCR beta V gene segment acted as functional or pseudogenic. In a later analysis, previously published TCR beta repertoires from 500 to 750 donors were re-analyzed and high-resolution HLA genotyping was added so that TCR occurrence patterns could be studied. The T cell repertoires of around 670 subjects were profiled by immunosequencing and related to cytomegalovirus serostatus. Class I and class II HLA loci were covered by the typing at four-digit resolution. Rather than using new phenotypic data, the later analysis identified candidate immune exposures from TCR beta sequences and from how often those sequences occurred across donors. The number of typed donors differed by locus: about 629-630 for A, B, C, DRB1 and DQB1; approximately 520 for DQA1; 606 for DPA1; and about 450 for DPB1. An early release covering over 500 HLA-typed donors comprised about 290 gigabases of sequencing data and tens of millions of unique TCR sequences. A separate validation cohort of 100 to 150 different subjects was used in addition to the roughly 640-subject first cohort. Among about 400 genotyped donors of the cohort, an average of approximately 240,000 unique TCR beta nucleotide sequences was sequenced per donor, of which about 20% were non-productive. Every discovery cohort repertoire had been produced on one sequencing platform. The study aimed to test whether cataloging public T cell receptors could reveal signatures of past pathogen exposure. Among the roughly 370 genotyped donors, approximately 77% belonged to the genetic ancestry cluster associated with self-reported Caucasian donors. Overall study outcomes, separate from this receptor: A group of highly shared sequence variants was considered likely to be a technical artifact of the sequencing pipeline. In a later analysis, TCR association rates were found to vary across HLA loci, with the most associated TCRs seen for DRB1 alleles and the fewest for HLA-C alleles. In an earlier analysis of more than 500 of the donors, most TCR beta V segments appeared in productive rearrangements about 87% or about 30% of the time, broadly matching IMGT annotations. At a false discovery rate of 0.05, a later analysis linked fewer than 20,000 TCR beta sequences to specific HLA alleles. According to a later analysis, parvovirus B19, influenza, CMV and Epstein-Barr virus appeared linked to several top co-occurrence clusters. Most TCR sequences were observed very rarely across donors, whereas some public TCRs were present in many individuals. In a later genetic analysis, a missense DCLRE1C variant was associated with V-gene and J-gene trimming of TCR beta chains, and the association was replicated in an independent cohort. Only TCR beta chains were sequenced in this cohort, and the absence of alpha or paired-chain data limited detectable features. In a later genetic analysis, fewer N-insertions in productive TCRs were reported among donors in an Asian-associated ancestry cluster than the roughly 700-donor mean. The earlier analysis of almost 600 of the donors excluded roughly 17 rarely observed V segments, including chromosome 9 orphons, because counts were too low. The 87-base-pair reads could not distinguish some IMGT-functional V segments, including TRBV6-2 and TRBV6-3, so those segments were excluded. Because HLA typing was unavailable for some donors at each locus, only the typed subset was used in association tests. A few of the identified cytomegalovirus-associated TCR beta chains were confirmed in vitro to be specific for cytomegalovirus antigens. The only immune exposure information available for the cohort was CMV serostatus. A further reported finding was that TCR beta sequences accurately predicted the HLA-A and HLA-B alleles for most subjects in the first cohort. A later analysis found that most CMV-associated TCR beta chains appeared HLA-restricted, with HLA associations seemingly driven largely by CMV exposure. A total of 150 to 200 TCR beta chains were listed by the study as associated with cytomegalovirus. The presence/absence analyses assumed that sequencing depth was roughly uniform across donors, and that assumption may not be true. A later analysis found that HLA-associated TCR beta chains were more clonally expanded and had lower generation probabilities than equally common non-associated chains. Linkage disequilibrium might explain the correlated functional status among segregating V segments, but an unknown experimental factor could not be excluded. When HLA alleles, especially DR and DQ, strongly co-occurred, TCR associations were difficult to assign to individual alleles. The authors suggested that the approach could potentially be generalized to other disease states and immunological phenotypes. In both the original and validation cohorts, the classifier was reported to diagnose cytomegalovirus status with high specificity and sensitivity.

A note on this clone: Its antigen is not yet known. Base qualities are not recorded, but no much larger clone differs from it by a single base.

The cohort consisted of 670 or so healthy bone marrow donors. All cohort members were sampled while nominally healthy, although unrecorded immune exposures were likely present. The donor tested CMV seropositive, placing the donor among the 250 to 350 seropositive members of the cohort. Each donor provided a peripheral blood sample, and peripheral blood mononuclear cells were used for TCR beta sequencing. The Qiagen DNeasy Blood Extraction Kit was used to extract genomic DNA from the blood cell samples. CDR1 and CDR2, per the germline V gene (reference sequence), are LNHDA and SQIVND. Trimming costs V 2 bases and J 0 bases, and their ends lie 7 bases apart. From its cysteine to its phenylalanine, the CDR3 spans 14 amino acids. Of all the DNA, just the CDR3 is kept, 42 bases in frame from base 1. Libraries were built with the immunoSEQ multiplex PCR assay. The multiplex PCR relied on a mix of 60 forward primers for TCR Vbeta segments and 13 reverse primers for TCR Jbeta segments. A multiplex PCR assay on genomic DNA amplified the CDR3 region of rearranged TCR beta genes. Amplified TCR beta libraries were sequenced as 87-base-pair reads on the Illumina HiSeq System. The authors' analysis ran thus. A later analysis counted 65 million to 90 million unique TCR beta chains across the 550 to 800 repertoires, and 10 million to 12 million of these chains were shared by at least two donors. To remove PCR and sequencing errors, raw reads were error-corrected and collapsed into unique sequences using a nearest-neighbor algorithm that merged closely related sequences. Alignment of CDR3 sequences to IMGT reference sequences was used to assign V, D and J gene segments. For a sequence to be retained, a match of at least six nucleotides to both a V gene segment and a J gene segment was required. A rearrangement counted as productive if the CDR3 had no stop codons and remained in frame with V and J, and every other rearrangement counted as non-productive. CDR3 was defined by IMGT convention, running from the second conserved V-encoded cysteine to the conserved J-encoded phenylalanine. The earlier analysis of 550 to 650 of the donors excluded any sequence lacking an unambiguous match to a single V gene segment. In an earlier analysis of 587 of the donors, a V segment was called functional when productive rearrangements were above 56.7%, and segregating when the standard deviation between donors exceeded 5%. To diagnose cytomegalovirus status from the catalog of TCR beta chain sequences, a statistical classification framework was built. V and J gene assignment, in a later analysis, came from comparing TCR nucleotide sequences with IMGT/GENE-DB human TR gene sequences. A later analysis assigned CDR3 sequences and most-parsimonious VDJ recombination scenarios with the TCRdist pipeline. In a later analysis, each TCR beta chain was defined by its CDR3 amino acid sequence together with its V-gene family, and reads without a unique V-gene family were excluded. In a later analysis, a few hundred highly shared, low-generation-probability nucleotide sequences were removed to address suspected cross-contamination and a sequencing artifact. A later analysis calculated a clonal expansion index for each public chain from normalized within-repertoire ranks of inferred template counts. In a later analysis, generation probabilities were computed with a VDJ recombination model fitted to out-of-frame rearrangements, and the resulting probabilities were checked against IGoR. Hypergeometric tests were used in a later analysis to score TCR-TCR, TCR-HLA and TCR-CMV co-occurrence, with a repertoire-size bias correction applied to the TCR pairs. False discovery rates were estimated in a later analysis by permuting HLA or CMV assignments 20 times. A later analysis grouped co-occurring TCRs with DBSCAN, adding TCRdist sequence similarity when clustering within HLA-allele-positive subsets. Repertoires with fewer than 30,000 or more than 120,000 public chains, plus five repertoires with anomalous nucleotide sharing, were excluded from co-occurrence clustering. TCRdb limited this immuneACCESS table to in-frame rearrangements with V and J called. A share of clones is missing; checked studies link under half to unresolved V genes, and the rest is unexplained. V and J calls and clone size follow that table, whereas D and trimming were derived from the DNA. This sample is represented by about 120,000 clones; 76% of them were singletons. The ten largest clones take up about an eighth of the sample.

The clonotype comes from a man aged 25-45 years in good health and CMV-seropositive. The sample consisted of PBMCs. The rearrangement combines TRBV19 with TRBJ1-1; too little of a D gene remains to name it. For the CDR3, the sequence is CASSILGLNTEAFF. The DNA reads as follows: TGTGCCAGTAGTATATTGGGCCTGAACACTGAAGCTTTCTTT.